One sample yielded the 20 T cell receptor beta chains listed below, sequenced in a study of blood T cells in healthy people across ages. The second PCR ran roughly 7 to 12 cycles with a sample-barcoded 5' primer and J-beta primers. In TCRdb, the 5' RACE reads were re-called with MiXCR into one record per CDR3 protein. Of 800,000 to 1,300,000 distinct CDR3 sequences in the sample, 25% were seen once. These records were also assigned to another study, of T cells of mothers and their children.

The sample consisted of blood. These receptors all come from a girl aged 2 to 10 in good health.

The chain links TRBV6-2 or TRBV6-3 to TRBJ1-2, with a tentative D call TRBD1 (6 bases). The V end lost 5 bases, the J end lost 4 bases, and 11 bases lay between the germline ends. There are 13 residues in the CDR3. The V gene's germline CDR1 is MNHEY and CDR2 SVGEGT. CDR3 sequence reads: CASSTGTIYGYTF. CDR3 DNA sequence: TGTGCCAGCAGTACAGGGACGATCTATGGCTACACCTTC.

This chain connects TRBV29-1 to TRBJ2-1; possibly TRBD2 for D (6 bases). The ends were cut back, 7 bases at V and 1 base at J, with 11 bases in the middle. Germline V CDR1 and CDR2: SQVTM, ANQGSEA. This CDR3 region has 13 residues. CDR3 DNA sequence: TGCAGCGAAGGGACTGTTTCCTACAATGAGCAGTTCTTC. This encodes CSEGTVSYNEQFF.

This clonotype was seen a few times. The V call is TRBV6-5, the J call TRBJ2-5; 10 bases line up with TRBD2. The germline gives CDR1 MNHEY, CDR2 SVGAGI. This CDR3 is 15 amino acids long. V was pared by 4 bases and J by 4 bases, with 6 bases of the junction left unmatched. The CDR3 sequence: CASSSGTSVLETQYF. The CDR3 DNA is TGTGCCAGCAGTTCCGGGACTAGCGTTTTAGAGACCCAGTACTTC.

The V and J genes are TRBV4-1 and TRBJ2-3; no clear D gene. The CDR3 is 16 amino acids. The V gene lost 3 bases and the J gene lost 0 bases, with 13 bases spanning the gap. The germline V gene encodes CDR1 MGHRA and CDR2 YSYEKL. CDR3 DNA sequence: TGCGCCAGCAGCCACGTCCAGGACCTTAGCACAGATACGCAGTATTTT. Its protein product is CASSHVQDLSTDTQYF.

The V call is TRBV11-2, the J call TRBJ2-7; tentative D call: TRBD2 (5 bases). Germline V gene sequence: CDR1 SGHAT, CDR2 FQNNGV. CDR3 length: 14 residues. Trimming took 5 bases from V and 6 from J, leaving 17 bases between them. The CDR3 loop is CASSQDWEIVEQYF. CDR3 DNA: TGTGCCAGCAGCCAGGACTGGGAGATCGTCGAGCAGTACTTC.

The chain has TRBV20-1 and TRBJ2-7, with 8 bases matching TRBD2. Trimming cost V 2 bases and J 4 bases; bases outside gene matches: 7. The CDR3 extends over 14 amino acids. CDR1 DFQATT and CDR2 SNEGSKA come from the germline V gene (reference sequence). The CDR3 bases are TGCAGTGCTAGACTAGCGGGCCGGGGATACGAGCAGTACTTC. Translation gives CSARLAGRGYEQYF.

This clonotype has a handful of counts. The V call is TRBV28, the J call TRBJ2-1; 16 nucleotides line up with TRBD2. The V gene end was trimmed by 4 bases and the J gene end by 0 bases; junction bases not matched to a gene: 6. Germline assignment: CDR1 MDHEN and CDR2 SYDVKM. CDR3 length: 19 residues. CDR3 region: CASSSTGLAGGGSYNEQFF. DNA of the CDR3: TGTGCCAGCAGTTCCACGGGACTAGCGGGAGGGGGCTCCTACAATGAGCAGTTCTTC.

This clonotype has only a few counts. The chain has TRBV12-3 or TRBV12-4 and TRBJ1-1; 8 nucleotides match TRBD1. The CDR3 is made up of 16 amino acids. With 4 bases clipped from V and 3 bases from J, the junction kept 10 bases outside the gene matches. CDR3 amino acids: CASSSRQGLGDTEAFF. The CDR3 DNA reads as TGTGCCAGCAGTTCCAGACAGGGGTTGGGGGACACTGAAGCTTTCTTT.

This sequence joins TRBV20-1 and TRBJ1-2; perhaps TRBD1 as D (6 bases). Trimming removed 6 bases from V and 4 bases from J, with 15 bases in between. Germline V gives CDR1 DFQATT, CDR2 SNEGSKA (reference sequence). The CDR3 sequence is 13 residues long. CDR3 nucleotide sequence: TGCAGTGCCCCCGACAGGTCCCTCTATGGCTACACCTTC. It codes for CSAPDRSLYGYTF.

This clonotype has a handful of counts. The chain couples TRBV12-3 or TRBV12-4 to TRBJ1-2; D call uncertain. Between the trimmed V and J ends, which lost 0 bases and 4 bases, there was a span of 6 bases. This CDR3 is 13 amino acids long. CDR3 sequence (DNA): TGTGCCAGCAGTTTAGCTTCAACCTATGGCTACACCTTC. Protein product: CASSLASTYGYTF.

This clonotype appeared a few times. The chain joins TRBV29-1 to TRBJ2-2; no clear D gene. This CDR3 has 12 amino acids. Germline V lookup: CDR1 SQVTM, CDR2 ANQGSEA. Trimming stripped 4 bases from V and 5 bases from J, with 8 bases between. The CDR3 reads CSVVSATGELFF. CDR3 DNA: TGCAGCGTTGTATCGGCTACCGGGGAGCTGTTTTTT.

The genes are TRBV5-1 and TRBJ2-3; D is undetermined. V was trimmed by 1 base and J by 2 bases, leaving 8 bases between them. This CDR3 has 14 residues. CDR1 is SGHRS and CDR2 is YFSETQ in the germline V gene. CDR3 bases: TGCGCCAGCAGCTTGTCACGGGCCACAGATACGCAGTATTTT. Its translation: CASSLSRATDTQYF.

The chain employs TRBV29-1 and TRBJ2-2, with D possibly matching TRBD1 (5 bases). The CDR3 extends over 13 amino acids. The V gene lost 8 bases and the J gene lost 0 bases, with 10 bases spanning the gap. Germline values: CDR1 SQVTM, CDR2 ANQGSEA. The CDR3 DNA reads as TGCAGCCTGACAGTCCCGAACACCGGGGAGCTGTTTTTT. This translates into CSLTVPNTGELFF.

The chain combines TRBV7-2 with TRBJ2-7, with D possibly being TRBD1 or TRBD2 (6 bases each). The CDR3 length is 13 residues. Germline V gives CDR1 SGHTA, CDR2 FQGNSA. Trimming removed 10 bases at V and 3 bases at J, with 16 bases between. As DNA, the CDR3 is TGTGCCATCCGCCCGGGGGCTCACTACGAGCAGTACTTC. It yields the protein CAIRPGAHYEQYF.

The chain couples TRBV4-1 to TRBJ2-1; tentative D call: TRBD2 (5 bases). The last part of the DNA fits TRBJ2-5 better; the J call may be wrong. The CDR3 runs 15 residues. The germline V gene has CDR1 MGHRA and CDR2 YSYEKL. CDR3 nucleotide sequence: TGCGCCAGCAGCCAAGTGCCGGACGGGGAGGAGACCCAGTACTTC. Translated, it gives CASSQVPDGEETQYF.

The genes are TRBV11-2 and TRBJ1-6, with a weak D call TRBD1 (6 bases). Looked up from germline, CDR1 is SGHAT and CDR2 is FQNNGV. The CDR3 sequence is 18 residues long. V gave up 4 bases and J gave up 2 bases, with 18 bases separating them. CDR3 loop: CASSSAGNKGAYNSPLHF. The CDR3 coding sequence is TGTGCCAGCAGCTCAGCAGGGAACAAGGGGGCCTATAATTCACCCCTCCACTTT.

CDR3 DNA: TGCAGCGTTGATCCGGTGAACACTGAAGCTTTCTTT. Amino acid sequence: CSVDPVNTEAFF. V is TRBV29-1 and J is TRBJ1-1, with no clear D. Trimming cost V 3 bases and J 0 bases, with 5 bases left between them. This CDR3 contains 12 residues. Germline CDR1 and CDR2: SQVTM and ANQGSEA.

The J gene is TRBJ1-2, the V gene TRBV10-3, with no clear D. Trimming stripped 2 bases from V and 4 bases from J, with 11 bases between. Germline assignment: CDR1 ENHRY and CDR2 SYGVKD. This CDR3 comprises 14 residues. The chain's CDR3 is CAISEGPPIYGYTF. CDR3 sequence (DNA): TGTGCCATCAGTGAGGGACCACCTATCTATGGCTACACCTTC.

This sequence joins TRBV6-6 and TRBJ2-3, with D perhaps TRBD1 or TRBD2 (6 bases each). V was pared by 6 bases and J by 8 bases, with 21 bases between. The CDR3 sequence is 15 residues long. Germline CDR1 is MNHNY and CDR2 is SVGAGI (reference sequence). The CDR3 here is CASSPTGTGAGTQYF. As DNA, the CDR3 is TGTGCCAGCAGCCCTACAGGGACTGGCGCGGGTACGCAGTATTTT.

CDR3 loop: CASSFLPSDVQETQYF. The CDR3 nucleotides are TGTGCCAGCAGTTTTCTGCCTAGCGACGTACAAGAGACCCAGTACTTC. The chain employs TRBV27 and TRBJ2-5; TRBD2 is a possible D gene (6 bases). Between the trimmed V and J ends, which lost 3 bases and 2 bases, there was a span of 16 bases. Per germline, CDR1 MNHEY and CDR2 SMNVEV (reference sequence). This CDR3 is built from 16 residues.